Listed below are T cell receptor beta chains from one sample, sequenced in a study of untreated major depressive disorder. Clones were read by immunoSEQ multiplex PCR, and TCRdb kept only the in-frame ones, dropping some. The table has tens of thousands of clones, just under 90% seen once. The sample taken for sequencing was CD4+ T cells from PBMCs. Source of these receptors: a woman aged 40 to 55 in good health. Each CDR3 is given with its conserved first and last residue. D genes are given only for firm matches. Clone size appears in some rows only: once, few, many, or a class for an expanded clone.

clone_size: -
d_call: -
v_call: TRBV4-1
j_call: TRBJ1-2
cdr3_aa: CASSQDAVAGVGYTF
cdr3_nt: TGCGCCAGCAGCCAAGATGCGGTCGCAGGGGTTGGCTACACCTTC

clone_size: -
d_call: -
v_call: TRBV7-9
j_call: TRBJ2-1
cdr3_aa: CASSPSNEQFF
cdr3_nt: TGTGCCAGCAGCCCAAGCAATGAGCAGTTCTTC

clone_size: once
d_call: TRBD1
v_call: TRBV28
j_call: TRBJ1-5
cdr3_aa: CASSSWGQGKPQHF
cdr3_nt: TGTGCCAGCAGTTCTTGGGGACAGGGGAAGCCCCAGCATTTT

clone_size: -
d_call: TRBD2
v_call: TRBV19
j_call: TRBJ2-1
cdr3_aa: CASSPSGLYNEQFF
cdr3_nt: TGTGCCAGTAGTCCTAGCGGGTTATACAATGAGCAGTTCTTC

clone_size: -
d_call: TRBD1
v_call: TRBV7-8
j_call: TRBJ1-5
cdr3_aa: CASSGGTVYSNQPQHF
cdr3_nt: TGTGCCAGCAGCGGTGGGACAGTCTATAGCAATCAGCCCCAGCATTTT

clone_size: -
d_call: TRBD1
v_call: TRBV6-6
j_call: TRBJ1-1
cdr3_aa: CASSYEAGGYTEAFF
cdr3_nt: TGTGCCAGCAGTTACGAGGCAGGGGGATACACTGAAGCTTTCTTT

clone_size: -
d_call: TRBD1
v_call: TRBV5-1
j_call: TRBJ1-4
cdr3_aa: CASSGQVNEKLFF
cdr3_nt: TGCGCCAGCAGCGGACAGGTCAATGAAAAACTGTTTTTT

clone_size: -
d_call: -
v_call: TRBV20-1
j_call: TRBJ1-1
cdr3_aa: CSVLGGHEAFF
cdr3_nt: TGCAGTGTCTTGGGCGGCCATGAAGCTTTCTTT

clone_size: -
d_call: TRBD1
v_call: TRBV29-1
j_call: TRBJ2-5
cdr3_aa: CSVGGQYTQETQYF
cdr3_nt: TGCAGCGTAGGGGGACAGTATACTCAAGAGACCCAGTACTTC

clone_size: few
d_call: -
v_call: TRBV5-1
j_call: TRBJ2-2
cdr3_aa: CASSLDPTGELFF
cdr3_nt: TGCGCCAGCAGCTTGGACCCCACCGGGGAGCTGTTTTTT

clone_size: -
d_call: -
v_call: TRBV6-5
j_call: TRBJ1-2
cdr3_aa: CASSSTTWTAYGYTF
cdr3_nt: TGTGCCAGCAGCTCCACCACTTGGACGGCCTATGGCTACACCTTC

clone_size: once
d_call: -
v_call: TRBV27
j_call: TRBJ2-3
cdr3_aa: CASTMTGTSSTDTQYF
cdr3_nt: TGTGCCAGCACCATGACAGGTACCTCTAGCACAGATACGCAGTATTTT

clone_size: -
d_call: -
v_call: TRBV4-1
j_call: TRBJ1-4
cdr3_aa: CASSQDQGLTNEKLFF
cdr3_nt: TGCGCCAGCAGCCAAGATCAGGGGCTAACTAATGAAAAACTGTTTTTT

clone_size: few
d_call: -
v_call: TRBV30
j_call: TRBJ2-3
cdr3_aa: CAWNYGTDTQYF
cdr3_nt: TGTGCCTGGAACTACGGCACAGATACGCAGTATTTT

clone_size: -
d_call: -
v_call: TRBV28
j_call: TRBJ1-2
cdr3_aa: CASSFYREYGYTF
cdr3_nt: TGTGCCAGCAGTTTTTACAGGGAGTATGGCTACACCTTC

clone_size: once
d_call: -
v_call: TRBV7-2
j_call: TRBJ2-5
cdr3_aa: CASSSSGPQETQYF
cdr3_nt: TGTGCCAGCAGCTCCAGCGGGCCGCAAGAGACCCAGTACTTC

clone_size: -
d_call: -
v_call: TRBV18
j_call: TRBJ1-6
cdr3_aa: CASSPGGQSSYNSPLHF
cdr3_nt: TGTGCCAGCTCACCCGGGGGCCAGAGCTCCTATAATTCACCCCTCCACTTT

clone_size: -
d_call: TRBD1
v_call: TRBV6-6
j_call: TRBJ1-5
cdr3_aa: CASRPKGAVQPQHF
cdr3_nt: TGTGCCAGCAGGCCCAAGGGGGCCGTTCAGCCCCAGCATTTT

clone_size: -
d_call: -
v_call: TRBV5-4
j_call: TRBJ2-5
cdr3_aa: CASSLVGAAETQYF
cdr3_nt: TGTGCCAGCAGCTTGGTTGGGGCTGCGGAGACCCAGTACTTC

clone_size: few
d_call: TRBD2
v_call: TRBV29-1
j_call: TRBJ2-1
cdr3_aa: CSVEVASGILSSYNEQFF
cdr3_nt: TGCAGCGTTGAAGTAGCTAGCGGGATCTTGAGCTCCTACAATGAGCAGTTCTTC

clone_size: -
d_call: -
v_call: TRBV5-1
j_call: TRBJ2-2
cdr3_aa: CASGVIENTGELFF
cdr3_nt: TGCGCCAGCGGGGTAATTGAGAACACCGGGGAGCTGTTTTTT

clone_size: -
d_call: -
v_call: TRBV2
j_call: TRBJ2-1
cdr3_aa: CASSDKQTTIYTFF
cdr3_nt: TGTGCCAGCAGCGACAAGCAGACAACTATCTACACGTTCTTC

clone_size: -
d_call: TRBD2
v_call: TRBV11-2
j_call: TRBJ2-1
cdr3_aa: CASSLDPSTSGSSYNEQFF
cdr3_nt: TGTGCCAGCAGCTTAGACCCTTCGACTAGCGGAAGCTCCTACAATGAGCAGTTCTTC

clone_size: -
d_call: -
v_call: TRBV29-1
j_call: TRBJ1-1
cdr3_aa: CSVVATVPSQAFF
cdr3_nt: TGCAGCGTCGTCGCTACAGTGCCTTCCCAAGCTTTCTTT

clone_size: -
d_call: TRBD1
v_call: TRBV18
j_call: TRBJ2-5
cdr3_aa: CAIRTGGTQYF
cdr3_nt: TGTGCCATCCGGACAGGAGGGACCCAGTACTTC

clone_size: -
d_call: -
v_call: TRBV30
j_call: TRBJ2-7
cdr3_aa: CAWSAIYEQYF
cdr3_nt: TGTGCCTGGAGTGCTATATACGAGCAGTACTTC

clone_size: -
d_call: -
v_call: TRBV2
j_call: TRBJ1-1
cdr3_aa: CASIFEGGGTEAFF
cdr3_nt: TGTGCCAGCATCTTTGAGGGGGGGGGTACTGAAGCTTTCTTT

clone_size: -
d_call: -
v_call: TRBV5-1
j_call: TRBJ1-1
cdr3_aa: CASSAPNSRSTEAFF
cdr3_nt: TGCGCCAGCAGCGCCCCGAACTCAAGGAGCACTGAAGCTTTCTTT

clone_size: -
d_call: TRBD2
v_call: TRBV5-4
j_call: TRBJ2-5
cdr3_aa: CASSTQRGGQETQYF
cdr3_nt: TGTGCCAGCAGCACCCAGCGGGGGGGCCAAGAGACCCAGTACTTC

clone_size: -
d_call: TRBD2
v_call: TRBV7-9
j_call: TRBJ2-1
cdr3_aa: CASSSNGGLAGGEQFF
cdr3_nt: TGTGCCAGCAGCTCCAACGGAGGACTAGCGGGGGGTGAGCAGTTCTTC

clone_size: -
d_call: -
v_call: TRBV2
j_call: TRBJ1-5
cdr3_aa: CASSETAGSNQPQHF
cdr3_nt: TGTGCCAGCAGTGAAACGGCGGGGAGCAATCAGCCCCAGCATTTT

clone_size: -
d_call: -
v_call: TRBV4-2
j_call: TRBJ1-6
cdr3_aa: CASSQVQGDSPLHF
cdr3_nt: TGTGCCAGCAGCCAAGTACAGGGTGATTCACCCCTCCACTTT

clone_size: -
d_call: TRBD2
v_call: TRBV5-1
j_call: TRBJ2-1
cdr3_aa: CASSPKPTGLDTDEQFF
cdr3_nt: TGCGCCAGCAGCCCCAAGCCAACGGGACTAGATACCGATGAGCAGTTCTTC

clone_size: -
d_call: -
v_call: TRBV19
j_call: TRBJ1-1
cdr3_aa: CASRFGPLNTEAFF
cdr3_nt: TGTGCCAGTCGATTCGGGCCGTTGAACACTGAAGCTTTCTTT

clone_size: -
d_call: -
v_call: TRBV7-9
j_call: TRBJ1-3
cdr3_aa: CASSPIGPISSGNTIYF
cdr3_nt: TGTGCCAGCAGCCCGATAGGCCCGATATCCTCTGGAAACACCATATATTTT

clone_size: few
d_call: TRBD1
v_call: TRBV5-1
j_call: TRBJ2-1
cdr3_aa: CASSSTGQGVNNEQFF
cdr3_nt: TGCGCCAGCAGCTCGACCGGACAGGGTGTCAACAATGAGCAGTTCTTC

clone_size: few
d_call: -
v_call: TRBV30
j_call: TRBJ1-5
cdr3_aa: CAWSRGKAPQHF
cdr3_nt: TGTGCCTGGAGTAGGGGAAAAGCGCCCCAGCATTTT

clone_size: once
d_call: -
v_call: TRBV19
j_call: TRBJ2-5
cdr3_aa: CASRRSAGETQYF
cdr3_nt: TGTGCCAGTAGAAGGAGCGCCGGGGAGACCCAGTACTTC

clone_size: -
d_call: -
v_call: TRBV5-8
j_call: TRBJ1-1
cdr3_aa: CASSYGGGMNTEAFF
cdr3_nt: TGTGCCAGCAGCTACGGAGGGGGTATGAACACTGAAGCTTTCTTT

clone_size: once
d_call: -
v_call: TRBV28
j_call: TRBJ1-3
cdr3_aa: CASSTGGSGNTIYF
cdr3_nt: TGTGCCAGCAGTACCGGGGGTTCAGGAAACACCATATATTTT

clone_size: -
d_call: TRBD1
v_call: TRBV11-1
j_call: TRBJ2-3
cdr3_aa: CASSRQGSSDTQYF
cdr3_nt: TGTGCCAGCAGCCGACAGGGAAGCTCAGATACGCAGTATTTT

clone_size: -
d_call: TRBD2
v_call: TRBV14
j_call: TRBJ2-3
cdr3_aa: CASSPDNSGGGTQYF
cdr3_nt: TGTGCCAGCAGCCCCGATAATAGCGGGGGAGGTACGCAGTATTTT

clone_size: -
d_call: -
v_call: TRBV6-6
j_call: TRBJ2-6
cdr3_aa: CASRSYTGANVLTF
cdr3_nt: TGTGCCAGCAGATCGTACACTGGGGCCAACGTCCTGACTTTC

clone_size: -
d_call: TRBD2
v_call: TRBV2
j_call: TRBJ2-7
cdr3_aa: CATILAEKQYF
cdr3_nt: TGTGCCACCATACTAGCGGAAAAACAGTACTTC

clone_size: -
d_call: TRBD1
v_call: TRBV4-2
j_call: TRBJ1-1
cdr3_aa: CASSQATGGSVGTEAFF
cdr3_nt: TGTGCCAGCAGCCAAGCGACAGGGGGCTCTGTAGGGACTGAAGCTTTCTTT

clone_size: -
d_call: -
v_call: TRBV5-4
j_call: TRBJ2-1
cdr3_aa: CASSTKQTTPKTGEQFF
cdr3_nt: TGTGCCAGCAGCACAAAACAGACCACTCCGAAAACAGGGGAGCAGTTCTTC

clone_size: -
d_call: TRBD2
v_call: TRBV28
j_call: TRBJ2-2
cdr3_aa: CASSLGSWGTSGGAGELFF
cdr3_nt: TGTGCCAGCAGTTTAGGGAGTTGGGGGACTAGCGGGGGAGCCGGGGAGCTGTTTTTT

clone_size: -
d_call: TRBD1
v_call: TRBV6-6
j_call: TRBJ1-3
cdr3_aa: CASLTGGLGNTIYF
cdr3_nt: TGTGCCAGTCTGACAGGGGGTTTGGGAAACACCATATATTTT

clone_size: -
d_call: -
v_call: TRBV27
j_call: TRBJ2-3
cdr3_aa: CASRGDLSTDTQYF
cdr3_nt: TGTGCCAGCAGGGGGGATTTGAGCACAGATACGCAGTATTTT

clone_size: -
d_call: -
v_call: TRBV28
j_call: TRBJ2-5
cdr3_aa: CASSLPETAWGVEETQYF
cdr3_nt: TGTGCCAGCAGTTTACCAGAGACAGCATGGGGTGTAGAAGAGACCCAGTACTTC

clone_size: once
d_call: -
v_call: TRBV11-2
j_call: TRBJ2-7
cdr3_aa: CASSPILRERGQDYEQYF
cdr3_nt: TGTGCCAGCAGCCCGATCCTAAGGGAACGGGGCCAGGATTACGAGCAGTACTTC

clone_size: -
d_call: -
v_call: TRBV11-3
j_call: TRBJ2-7
cdr3_aa: CASSLGGSPYEQYF
cdr3_nt: TGTGCCAGCAGCTTGGGTGGGAGCCCCTACGAGCAGTACTTC

clone_size: -
d_call: -
v_call: TRBV30
j_call: TRBJ1-3
cdr3_aa: CAWSRGNTGNTIYF
cdr3_nt: TGTGCCTGGAGTCGGGGGAACACTGGAAACACCATATATTTT

clone_size: -
d_call: -
v_call: TRBV4-2
j_call: TRBJ2-1
cdr3_aa: CASSRDLGGNEQFF
cdr3_nt: TGTGCCAGCAGCCGGGACCTGGGTGGCAATGAGCAGTTCTTC

clone_size: few
d_call: TRBD2
v_call: TRBV2
j_call: TRBJ2-1
cdr3_aa: CASTSEPAQRGNNEQFF
cdr3_nt: TGTGCCAGCACTTCCGAACCCGCCCAGCGGGGGAACAATGAGCAGTTCTTC

clone_size: -
d_call: TRBD1
v_call: TRBV29-1
j_call: TRBJ1-1
cdr3_aa: CSVEVQGAHTEAFF
cdr3_nt: TGCAGCGTTGAAGTACAGGGGGCTCATACTGAAGCTTTCTTT

clone_size: once
d_call: TRBD1
v_call: TRBV2
j_call: TRBJ2-3
cdr3_aa: CAREGQGKDTQYF
cdr3_nt: TGTGCCAGGGAGGGACAGGGAAAAGATACGCAGTATTTT